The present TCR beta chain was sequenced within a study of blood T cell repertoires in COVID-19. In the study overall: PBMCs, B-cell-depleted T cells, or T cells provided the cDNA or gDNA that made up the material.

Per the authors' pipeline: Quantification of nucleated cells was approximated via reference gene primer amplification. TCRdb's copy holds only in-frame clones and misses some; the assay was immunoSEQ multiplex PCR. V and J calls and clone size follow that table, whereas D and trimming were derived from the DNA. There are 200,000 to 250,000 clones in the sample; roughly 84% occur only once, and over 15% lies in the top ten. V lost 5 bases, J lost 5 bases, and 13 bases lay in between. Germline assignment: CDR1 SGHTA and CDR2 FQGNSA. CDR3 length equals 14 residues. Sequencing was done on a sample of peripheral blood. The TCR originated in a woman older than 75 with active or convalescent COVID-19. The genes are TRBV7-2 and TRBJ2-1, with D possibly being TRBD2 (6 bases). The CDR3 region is CASSPRRGDNEQFF. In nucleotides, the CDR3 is TGTGCCAGCAGCCCGAGGCGGGGAGACAATGAGCAGTTCTTC.